The text below deals with one TCR beta chain. What it binds is not known. CDR1 is SGHKS, CDR2 YYEKEE, per germline (reference sequence). The CDR3 contains 20 residues. V gave up 2 bases and J gave up 5 bases; unmatched junction bases: 14. This entry is derived from a study of T cell responses to AZD1222 COVID-19 vaccine. Data came from immunoSEQ multiplex PCR; TCRdb stores just in-frame clones and leaves some out. The profile shows 44,000 or so clones, 80% of them singletons. Study-level points and caveats: Receipt of two AZD1222 doses was followed by a rise in Spike-specific TCR breadth and depth. White British ancestry dominated among donors, who included more females, and clonal diversity was possibly underestimated. Epitopes outside B.1.351 and B.1.1.7 mutated regions reportedly drew nearly half of spike TCRs.

The rearrangement uses TRBV5-5 and TRBJ2-2; 14 positions agree with TRBD2. This receptor was taken from an adult who received the MenACWY meningococcal vaccine as a control. Sequenced material: peripheral blood, taken 28 days after the second dose of the MenACWY control vaccine. The CDR3 bases are TGTGCCAGCAGCTTTCAGACCCAATCGACTAGCGGGAGGGTTACCGGGGAGCTGTTTTTT. Protein: CASSFQTQSTSGRVTGELFF.